The clone carrying this TCR beta chain came up a few times. Its matching antigen is unknown. The data originate from a study of blood T cells in healthy people across ages. Notes on the study in general: Age brought a roughly linear fall in TCR beta diversity measured per million T cells.

The ends were cut back, 4 bases at V and 6 bases at J, with 12 bases in the middle. CDR3 size: 14 residues. Germline V gene lookup returns CDR1 SNHLY and CDR2 FYNNEI. Alongside a J-beta primer mix, a sample-barcoded 5' primer served in a second PCR lasting roughly 6 to 11 cycles. Every cDNA molecule carried a tag from a template-switch adaptor bearing 12 random nucleotides. Each sample yielded at least 2.5 million CDR3-containing paired-end reads. TCRdb called the 5' RACE reads again in MiXCR, with one record for every CDR3 protein. The sample lists 1.5 million to 2 million distinct CDR3 sequences, approximately 50% seen once, with around 2.1% in the top ten.

This clonotype was sampled from a woman aged 40 to 49 in good health. The chain is built from TRBV2 and TRBJ1-4, with unresolved D. Sequenced material: blood. The CDR3 reads CASSVFATDEKLFF. The CDR3 DNA reads as TGTGCCAGCAGTGTGTTCGCAACCGATGAAAAACTGTTTTTT.